This T cell receptor beta chain is from a study of T cells after yellow fever vaccination (dated by TCRdb to between 2019 and 2020). Study-level background: The SMART-Seq v4 Ultra Low Input RNA kit was used to prepare libraries from fractions with low cell numbers. To follow T-cell clones before and after both primary and booster YFV17D yellow fever vaccination, bulk TCR alpha and beta repertoires underwent longitudinal sequencing. The cohort comprised two healthy male donors, one aged 18 to 30 and one aged 30 to 40 years. Blood was drawn at multiple timepoints before and after primary and secondary immunization, with bulk PBMC replicates and cell subsets isolated.

V is reduced by 8 bases and J by 4 bases, leaving a spacing of 12 bases between them. Taken from cysteine to phenylalanine, the CDR3 has 14 residues. Just CDR3 DNA is preserved here, 42 bases in frame from base 1. Taken from the germline V gene, the CDR1 and CDR2 loops are SNHLY and FYNNEI. TCR cDNA was synthesized by 5'RACE template switching, which introduced a universal primer site and unique molecular identifiers. Priming for cDNA synthesis came from both the TCR alpha and TCR beta constant segments. Library amplification involved two PCR steps, and the second step added sample barcodes and sequencing adapters. Sequencing of the libraries was done on either Illumina HiSeq 2500 (2x100 bp) or NovaSeq (2x150 bp). The source study handled its data this way. MIGEC handled demultiplexing of reads and collapsing into UMI consensus sequences, while MiXCR performed V(D)J alignment. Vaccine-responding clonotypes were defined with edgeR using replicate PBMC samples, requiring FDR below 0.01 and a log2 fold change above 5 up to day 15. Each bulk clonotype was labeled CD4 or CD8 based on which sequenced repertoire, CD4 or CD8, contained the clonotype at higher abundance. The raw public reads went through TCRdb reprocessing: fastp at Q25, MiXCR clone calling, in-frame beta chains kept. Records with the same CDR3 protein are collapsed into one entry carrying the most frequent genes and DNA. These V and J calls rely on TCRdb rather than the paper's analysis. The sample table records roughly 330,000 distinct CDR3 sequences; roughly 7% of these occur just once. The ten largest clones add up to over 15% of the sample.

In the case of this clonotype: Its specific antigen is unknown. One base away there is no much larger clone; base qualities are not given.

This specimen's treatment or condition label, per the study, means: live attenuated yellow fever vaccine strain. Two biological replicates of bulk PBMCs were collected at each blood-draw timepoint. PBMCs were isolated from peripheral blood using a standard Ficoll-Paque protocol. RNA was extracted with TriZol from bulk PBMCs, CD4 and CD8 fractions, and dextramer-positive and dextramer-negative fractions. What the authors observed across the whole study: Most clones expanded after primary vaccination (about 96% of CD4 and approximately 90% of CD8) were re-detected after the booster, suggesting that broad memory maintenance occurred. A small fraction of clonotypes appeared in both the CD4 and CD8 compartments, likely as a result of convergent recombination. Because the study included only a couple of donors, the extent to which the findings can be generalized is limited. FACS-sorted repertoires could contain abundant contaminating clonotypes from the bulk population, so computational filtering was required. Compared with the primary T-cell response, the secondary T-cell response was weaker but faster, peaking on day 5 rather than day 15.

Sequencing used PBMCs, obtained roughly seven weeks after the first yellow fever vaccination. This receptor chain uses TRBV2 and TRBJ2-6, and TRBD2 may be the D gene, going by 5 matching bases. This receptor was taken from a man between 18 and 29 years old who received the YFV17D yellow fever vaccine. The DNA is TGTGCCAGCGGGCGGACTCAAGGGGCCAACGTCCTGACTTTC. This yields the protein CASGRTQGANVLTF.